These 20 T cell receptor beta chains came from one sample sequenced in a study of T cell responses to AZD1222 COVID-19 vaccine. Generated by immunoSEQ multiplex PCR, the TCRdb table keeps only in-frame clones and is missing some. The sample has 130,000 or so clones, roughly 85% seen once. The source material was peripheral blood, sampled 28 days after the second dose of the MenACWY control vaccine. Source of these receptors: an adult who received the MenACWY meningococcal vaccine as a control.

V is TRBV11-3 and J is TRBJ2-7; 9 bases match TRBD2. Germline CDR1 SGHNT, CDR2 YENEEA. V shed 4 bases, J shed 3 bases, and the junction held 19 bases outside the gene matches. The CDR3 length is 19 residues. The CDR3 protein is CASSSRDTETSGQYYEQYF. CDR3 bases: TGTGCCAGCAGCTCTAGAGATACCGAGACTAGCGGCCAATACTACGAGCAGTACTTC.

This clone has only a few counts. The CDR3 protein is CASSLGPGQGYYGYTF. CDR3 sequence (DNA): TGTGCCAGCAGCTTGGGCCCTGGACAGGGATACTATGGCTACACCTTC. The rearrangement links TRBV7-2 to TRBJ1-2; 8 bases fit TRBD1. V was clipped by 3 bases and J by 3 bases; unmatched bases: 9. The CDR3 spans 16 residues. Germline V gene sequence: CDR1 SGHTA, CDR2 FQGNSA.

This chain uses TRBV3-1 (or the pseudogene TRBV3-2) with TRBJ2-1; 8 bases align to TRBD2. V trimming: 4 bases; J trimming: 6 bases; junction bases outside the gene matches: 11. Germline assignment: CDR1 LGHDT and CDR2 YNNKEL (reference sequence). The CDR3 runs to 16 residues. The CDR3 DNA reads as TGTGCCAGCAGCCCCACGTCCGGGACTAGAAGCAATGAGCAGTTCTTC. Protein: CASSPTSGTRSNEQFF.

The chain links TRBV10-3 to TRBJ2-1; D may be TRBD1 or TRBD2 (5 bases each). CDR1 and CDR2 from the germline V gene are ENHRY and SYGVKD. Trimming removed 6 bases at V and 8 bases at J, with 20 bases between. The CDR3 runs 15 residues. The CDR3 coding sequence is TGTGCCATCAGGGGGGATAGTTCGGGGAAAGATGAGCAGTTCTTC. Amino acids: CAIRGDSSGKDEQFF.

This sequence joins TRBV4-1 and TRBJ2-1; D possibly corresponds to TRBD2 (5 bases). This CDR3 has 11 residues. Germline CDR1 is MGHRA and CDR2 is YSYEKL. V lost 9 bases and J 11 bases, leaving 14 bases between the germline ends. The CDR3 sequence is CASSGLGKQFF. The DNA for the CDR3 is TGCGCCAGTTCGGGCCTCGGGAAGCAGTTCTTC.

The J gene is TRBJ2-5, the V gene TRBV11-2; the match to TRBD1 covers 12 bases. CDR3 size: 16 residues. Losses at the gene ends were 5 bases for V and 4 bases for J; bases not matched to a gene: 8. The germline gives CDR1 SGHAT, CDR2 FQNNGV. In DNA form, the CDR3 reads TGTGCCAGCAGCCCAGGGACAGGGGGCCTGGGAGAGACCCAGTACTTC. Residues: CASSPGTGGLGETQYF. Filled out from reference TRBV11-2 and TRBJ2-5, the complete variable domain reads EAGVAQSPRYKIIEKRQSVAFWCNPISGHATLYWYQQILGQGPKLLIQFQNNGVVDDSQLPKDRFSAERLKGVDSTLKIQPAKLEDSAVYLCASSPGTGGLGETQYFGPGTRLLVL.

V and J are TRBV5-5 and TRBJ2-2, with D unclear. CDR1 and CDR2 (germline): SGHKS, YYEKEE (reference sequence). The CDR3 length is 15 residues. V was pared by 1 base and J by 2 bases, with 9 bases between. The CDR3 loop reads CASSLQMRNTGELFF. The CDR3, as DNA: TGTGCCAGCAGCTTGCAGATGCGTAACACCGGGGAGCTGTTTTTT.

The chain uses TRBV6-5 and TRBJ2-1; possible D gene TRBD2, 5 bases. The V gene lost 2 bases and the J gene lost 7 bases, with 9 bases spanning the gap. Per germline, CDR1 MNHEY and CDR2 SVGAGI. The length of the CDR3 is 13 residues. The CDR3 loop reads CASSYLAPNEQFF. DNA of the CDR3: TGTGCCAGCAGTTACCTAGCTCCTAATGAGCAGTTCTTC.

J is TRBJ1-1 and V is TRBV28, with D uncertain. CDR1 is MDHEN, CDR2 SYDVKM, per germline. Trimming shortened V by 6 bases and J by 2 bases, and 7 bases separated the two germline ends. This CDR3 has 12 amino acids. The DNA for the CDR3 is TGTGCCAGCAGACCGCTTAACACTGAAGCTTTCTTT. Encoded protein: CASRPLNTEAFF.

This clone has just a few counts. The chain links TRBV6-5 to TRBJ1-3; possibly TRBD1 for D (5 bases). V was clipped by 5 bases and J by 0 bases, with 11 bases between them. CDR3 length equals 15 residues. CDR1 and CDR2 (germline): MNHEY, SVGAGI. This chain's CDR3 is CASSRDSSSGNTIYF. The CDR3 coding sequence is TGTGCCAGCAGTAGGGACTCCAGCTCTGGAAACACCATATATTTT.

The V gene is TRBV5-1, the J gene TRBJ1-1; no clear D gene. Between the trimmed V and J ends, which lost 4 bases and 5 bases, there was a span of 15 bases. Germline assignment: CDR1 SGHRS and CDR2 YFSETQ. The CDR3 covers 14 residues. Here the CDR3 DNA reads TGCGCCAGCAGCCGCGATGGGAGCGCGACTGAAGCTTTCTTT. Translating gives CASSRDGSATEAFF.

The rearrangement joins TRBV5-1 to TRBJ2-5; TRBD1 agrees at 7 bases. CDR1 and CDR2 (germline): SGHRS, YFSETQ. This CDR3 has 15 amino acids. After removal of 3 bases from V and 3 bases from J, the junction contained 8 bases not matched to a gene. The CDR3 DNA is TGCGCCAGCAGCTGGGGACCGGGACAGAAAGAGACCCAGTACTTC. It specifies CASSWGPGQKETQYF. Complete variable domain (other parts from reference TRBV5-1 and TRBJ2-5): KAGVTQTPRYLIKTRGQQVTLSCSPISGHRSVSWYQQTPGQGLQFLFEYFSETQRNKGNFPGRFSGRQFSNSRSEMNVSTLELGDSALYLCASSWGPGQKETQYFGPGTRLLVL.

The gene calls are TRBV5-1 and TRBJ1-6; the D gene is possibly TRBD1 (6 bases). V lost 3 bases and J lost 6, with 10 bases in between. CDR1 SGHRS and CDR2 YFSETQ come from the germline V gene. The CDR3 has 14 amino acids. The CDR3 DNA reads as TGCGCCAGCAGCTCGGGGGGCGGTAATTCACCCCTCCACTTT. Protein product: CASSSGGGNSPLHF.

The chain employs TRBV5-1 and TRBJ2-1; 9 bases agree with TRBD1. CDR3 length equals 13 residues. V dropped 3 bases and J dropped 8; count of bases not matched to a gene: 3. The V gene's germline CDR1 is SGHRS and CDR2 YFSETQ. The DNA for the CDR3 is TGCGCCAGCAGCTGGGGGACAGGGTATGAGCAGTTCTTC. Translated, it gives CASSWGTGYEQFF.

The chain combines TRBV18 with TRBJ2-4; 13 bases line up with TRBD2. This CDR3 has 18 amino acids. CDR1 is KGHSH, CDR2 LQKENI, per germline. V lost 3 bases to trimming and J lost 4 bases; unmatched junction nucleotides: 9. The CDR3 sequence: CASSPVKSGLAGKNIQYF. For the CDR3, the DNA is TGTGCCAGCTCACCGGTAAAATCGGGACTAGCGGGAAAAAACATTCAGTACTTC.

The V gene is TRBV25-1, the J gene TRBJ1-4, with D unresolved. The CDR3 runs 14 residues. The V end lost 8 bases, the J end lost 0 bases, and 10 bases lay between the germline ends. The germline V gene encodes CDR1 MGHDK and CDR2 SYGVNS. The CDR3 DNA follows: TGTGCCAGCTGCTCACCCTCAACTAATGAAAAACTGTTTTTT. Encoded protein: CASCSPSTNEKLFF. The variable domain in full, completed from reference TRBV25-1 and TRBJ1-4, reads EADIYQTPRYLVIGTGKKITLECSQTMGHDKMYWYQQDPGMELHLIHYSYGVNSTEKGDLSSESTVSRIRTEHFPLTLESARPSHTSQYLCASCSPSTNEKLFFGSGTQLSVL.

The chain is built from TRBV4-1 and TRBJ1-4; unclear D gene. Trimming took off 3 bases at V and 7 bases at J, with 9 bases between the two ends. The CDR3 is 13 amino acids. CDR1 is MGHRA and CDR2 is YSYEKL in the germline V gene. The CDR3 sequence is CASSHLRSEKLFF. In DNA form, the CDR3 reads TGCGCCAGCAGCCACCTCAGATCTGAAAAACTGTTTTTT.

The V gene is TRBV19, the J gene TRBJ2-4, with 8 bases aligning to TRBD1. Per germline, CDR1 LNHDA and CDR2 SQIVND (reference sequence). V was clipped by 1 base and J by 0 bases; unmatched bases: 11. This CDR3 contains 19 residues. The CDR3 sequence is CASSIGGSGTGRAKNIQYF. CDR3 coding DNA: TGTGCCAGTAGTATAGGAGGGAGTGGGACAGGTAGAGCCAAAAACATTCAGTACTTC.

J is TRBJ2-2 and V is TRBV3-1 (or the pseudogene TRBV3-2); D gene unclear. V dropped 1 base and J dropped 4 bases, with 4 bases sitting between them. CDR1 and CDR2 from the germline V gene are LGHDT and YNNKEL (reference sequence). The CDR3 extends over 13 amino acids. CDR3 sequence reads: CASSQVVTGELFF. The CDR3, as DNA: TGTGCCAGCAGCCAAGTCGTCACCGGGGAGCTGTTTTTT.

This chain uses TRBV6-9 with TRBJ2-2, with 11 bases identical to TRBD1. Germline V gives CDR1 MNHGY, CDR2 SVAAGI. The length of the CDR3 is 15 residues. After removal of 6 bases from V and 8 bases from J, the junction contained 8 bases not matched to a gene. The CDR3 protein is CASSRRDRGWGELFF. The CDR3 nucleotides read TGTGCCAGCAGCCGCCGGGACAGGGGGTGGGGGGAGCTGTTTTTT.